This T cell receptor beta chain came from a study of CD8+CD57+ T cells in acquired aplastic anemia. Genomic DNA acted as the template from which TCR beta VDJ combination and CDR3 sequence profiling were carried out. TCRdb re-called the reads with MiXCR, one entry per CDR3 protein. The sample holds 100,000 to 120,000 distinct CDR3 sequences, 51% seen once. Germline CDR1 reads LNHDA; CDR2 reads SQIVND (reference sequence). The CDR3 runs 14 residues. The germline V and J ends were trimmed by 5 bases and 4 bases, with 12 bases remaining between them. Sequencing used sorted CD4+, CD8+, or CD8+CD57+ T cells (not recorded which) from PBMCs. The clonotype originates from a human donor in good health, serving as a control. This sequence joins TRBV19 and TRBJ1-5; D call uncertain. The CDR3 protein is CASSPARLNQPQHF. The CDR3 region has the DNA TGTGCCAGTAGTCCCGCACGGCTGAATCAGCCCCAGCATTTT.